A selection of T cell receptor beta chains follows, all from one sample in a study of OX40 agonist ivuxolimab in advanced cancers. Method: immunoSEQ multiplex PCR; TCRdb's copy keeps in-frame clones and lacks some. Here the sample spans 70,000 or so clones, 80% being singletons. Sequenced material: CD4+ or CD8+ T cells sorted from blood, taken in a trial of the OX40 agonist ivuxolimab. The receptor set was obtained from an adult with an advanced solid tumor such as melanoma, head and neck, liver or kidney cancer. The CDR3 runs from the conserved cysteine through the conserved F or W. D genes are given only for firm matches. Only some rows state a clone size, as once, few, many or a class for expanded clones.

v_call	d_call	j_call	clone_size	cdr3_nt	cdr3_aa
TRBV20-1	.	TRBJ2-5	.	TGCAGTGCTAGAGATAAAGGGACCCAGTACTTC	CSARDKGTQYF
TRBV5-6	.	TRBJ1-5	.	TGTGCCAGCAGCTTCGGGCAGGGTAGCAATCAGCCCCAGCATTTT	CASSFGQGSNQPQHF
TRBV29-1	.	TRBJ2-5	.	TGCAGCGTTGACAAGGCTGCCGGGCCAGAGACCCAGTACTTC	CSVDKAAGPETQYF
TRBV7-7	TRBD2	TRBJ2-5	.	TGTGCCAGCAGCTTACATCCTAGCGGGATTGAGACCCAGTACTTC	CASSLHPSGIETQYF
TRBV7-9	.	TRBJ1-5	.	TGTGCCAGCAGCATGGAGGGTGGTCAGCCCCAGCATTTT	CASSMEGGQPQHF
TRBV4-2	.	TRBJ2-5	few	TGTGCCAGCAGCCAAGAAGCCCAGGGTGCTGGTGGGGGGACCCAGTACTTC	CASSQEAQGAGGGTQYF
TRBV11-2	TRBD1	TRBJ1-4	once	TGTGCTGTGGGGACAGTTGAAAAACTGTTTTTT	CAVGTVEKLFF
TRBV10-3	.	TRBJ2-3	.	TGTGCCATCAGTGAGGTTCGTCCAGAAGTGACAGGAAGCTTCACAGATACGCAGTATTTT	CAISEVRPEVTGSFTDTQYF
TRBV5-1	TRBD1	TRBJ2-7	.	TGCGCCAGCGGCGAACAGGGGCCCTACGAGCAGTACTTC	CASGEQGPYEQYF
TRBV6-1	TRBD2	TRBJ2-3	.	TGTGCCAGCAGGGGACTAGCGGGGAGCACAGATACGCAGTATTTT	CASRGLAGSTDTQYF
TRBV30	.	TRBJ1-1	few	TGTGCCTGGAGTTTGGGGGGTTCGACTGAAGCTTTCTTT	CAWSLGGSTEAFF
TRBV27	TRBD1	TRBJ2-2	.	TGTGCCAGCAGTCCAGGGGGCCACACCGGGGAGCTGTTTTTT	CASSPGGHTGELFF
TRBV7-9	TRBD2	TRBJ2-3	.	TGTGCCAGCAGCTCGGGACTAGCGGGATTTCAGGCAGATACGCAGTATTTT	CASSSGLAGFQADTQYF
TRBV29-1	TRBD2	TRBJ2-5	.	TGCAGCGCAAGGACTAGCGGGAGGGGACGCCAAGAGACCCAGTACTTC	CSARTSGRGRQETQYF
TRBV5-1	TRBD1	TRBJ2-1	.	TGCGCCAGCAGCTTGTCGGGACAGGGATTGAATGAGCAGTTCTTC	CASSLSGQGLNEQFF
TRBV7-3	TRBD1	TRBJ1-1	.	TGTGCCAGCAGCCCTGGACAGGGGAGCACTGAAGCTTTCTTT	CASSPGQGSTEAFF
TRBV19	.	TRBJ1-1	few	TGTGCCAGTAGTATAGGGTCAGGAGATGAAGCTTTCTTT	CASSIGSGDEAFF
TRBV27	.	TRBJ2-3	.	TGTGCCAGCAGTTACAGAGGGGTTGGGACAGATACGCAGTATTTT	CASSYRGVGTDTQYF
TRBV9	.	TRBJ2-7	.	TGTGCCAGCAGCCCTGGGACAAACTACGAGCAGTACTTC	CASSPGTNYEQYF
TRBV14	.	TRBJ2-7	.	TGTGCCAGCAGCCTCGGACAGAGTCCCTCCTACGAGCAGTACTTC	CASSLGQSPSYEQYF
TRBV7-9	TRBD2	TRBJ2-1	.	TGTGCCAGCAGCTCCGGGCTAGCGGGAGATGAGCAGTTCTTC	CASSSGLAGDEQFF
TRBV7-9	.	TRBJ2-2	.	TGTGCCAGCAGCCCCCTGTGGAGCACCGGGGAGCTGTTTTTT	CASSPLWSTGELFF
TRBV6-5	.	TRBJ1-2	.	TGTGCCAGCAAGGACGGATCCTATGGCTACACCTTC	CASKDGSYGYTF
TRBV5-5	.	TRBJ1-1	.	TGTGCCAGCAGCTTGGTGTTGCTGAACACTGAAGCTTTCTTT	CASSLVLLNTEAFF
TRBV2	.	TRBJ2-7	.	TGTGCCAGCACTGCGGACGGATCCTACGAGCAGTACTTC	CASTADGSYEQYF
TRBV6-1	TRBD1	TRBJ2-7	.	TGTGCCAGCTCCACCCGGACAGGGGGCAGCTACGAGCAGTACTTC	CASSTRTGGSYEQYF
TRBV5-1	TRBD2	TRBJ2-3	.	TGCGCCAGCAGGTGGACTAGCGGGTCACGCACAGATACGCAGTATTTT	CASRWTSGSRTDTQYF
TRBV6-4	.	TRBJ2-6	.	TGTGCCAGCAGTGACCTAGCGGGGGCCAACGTCCTGACTTTC	CASSDLAGANVLTF
TRBV7-9	.	TRBJ1-1	once	TGTGCCAGCAGCTTACGAGGGGGAGGGGACACTGAAGCTTTCTTT	CASSLRGGGDTEAFF
TRBV6-5	TRBD1	TRBJ1-5	.	TGTGCCAGCAGTTCTACAACAGGGGTGGATCAGCCCCAGCATTTT	CASSSTTGVDQPQHF
TRBV5-6	.	TRBJ2-4	.	TGTGCCAGCAGCTCAGGGGTCGGCAACATTCAGTACTTC	CASSSGVGNIQYF
TRBV28	.	TRBJ1-4	.	TGTGCCAGCAAAGCTCATTGGGGGGCTAATGAAAAACTGTTTTTT	CASKAHWGANEKLFF
TRBV2	.	TRBJ2-1	.	TGTGCCAGTGTGCAGGGCGTATCCTACAATGAGCAGTTCTTC	CASVQGVSYNEQFF
TRBV19	TRBD2	TRBJ2-1	.	TGTGCCAGTAGGAAAGCGGGAGGACTCTACAATGAGCAGTTCTTC	CASRKAGGLYNEQFF
TRBV7-9	.	TRBJ2-2	.	TGTGCCAGCAGCCCTCGGGCAGGGGAGTTCACCGGGGAGCTGTTTTTT	CASSPRAGEFTGELFF
TRBV18	.	TRBJ2-3	.	TGTGCCAGCTCACTTGGATGGGAAAGCACAGATACGCAGTATTTT	CASSLGWESTDTQYF
TRBV4-1	TRBD2	TRBJ2-3	.	TGCGCCAGCAGCACACCAAGGACTAGCGGTCCAAATGTAGATACGCAGTATTTT	CASSTPRTSGPNVDTQYF
TRBV5-8	TRBD2	TRBJ2-2	.	TGTGCCACCTTGGCCAGCGGGAGGGCCTACGGGGAGCTGTTTTTT	CATLASGRAYGELFF
TRBV30	TRBD1	TRBJ2-3	once	TGTGCCTGGAGCCTCGACAGGGACACAGATACGCAGTATTTT	CAWSLDRDTDTQYF
TRBV27	TRBD1	TRBJ1-6	medium-sized	TGTGCCAGCAGTGGCTCGGGACAGGGCCGTTCACCCCTCCACTTT	CASSGSGQGRSPLHF
TRBV5-1	.	TRBJ1-1	.	TGCGCCAGCAGCTCGTCCGGGGCGGGAACTGAAGCTTTCTTT	CASSSSGAGTEAFF
TRBV10-3	TRBD2	TRBJ2-7	.	TGTGCCATCACCAGGACTAGCGGGGGCTACGAGCAGTACTTC	CAITRTSGGYEQYF
TRBV19	TRBD2	TRBJ2-1	.	TGTGCCAGTAGTGGGCAGGGCTTGACTAGCGGGGGATACAATGAGCAGTTCTTC	CASSGQGLTSGGYNEQFF
TRBV2	.	TRBJ1-3	.	TGTGCCAGCAGTGAAGCCAGGGGATCTGGAAACACCATATATTTT	CASSEARGSGNTIYF
TRBV4-1	.	TRBJ1-1	.	TGCGCCAGCAGCCGCAGGGAAGACATAATGAACACTGAAGCTTTCTTT	CASSRREDIMNTEAFF
TRBV11-2	.	TRBJ1-6	.	TGTGCCAGCAGCTTAGAGACAGCTAATTCACCCCTCCACTTT	CASSLETANSPLHF
TRBV19	TRBD1	TRBJ1-4	once	TGTGCCAGTAGTATGAGACAGGGAAATGAAAAACTGTTTTTT	CASSMRQGNEKLFF
TRBV7-8	.	TRBJ2-7	once	TGTGCCAGCAGCTTCCAGGATGGGCGTCGGGAGCAGTACTTC	CASSFQDGRREQYF
TRBV7-6	TRBD1	TRBJ1-5	.	TGTGCCAGCAGCCCGCGACCCGGACAGGCGAATAGCAATCAGCCCCAGCATTTT	CASSPRPGQANSNQPQHF
TRBV5-1	.	TRBJ1-4	once	TGCGCCAGCAGCTTGATTCCTGATGAAAAACTGTTTTTT	CASSLIPDEKLFF